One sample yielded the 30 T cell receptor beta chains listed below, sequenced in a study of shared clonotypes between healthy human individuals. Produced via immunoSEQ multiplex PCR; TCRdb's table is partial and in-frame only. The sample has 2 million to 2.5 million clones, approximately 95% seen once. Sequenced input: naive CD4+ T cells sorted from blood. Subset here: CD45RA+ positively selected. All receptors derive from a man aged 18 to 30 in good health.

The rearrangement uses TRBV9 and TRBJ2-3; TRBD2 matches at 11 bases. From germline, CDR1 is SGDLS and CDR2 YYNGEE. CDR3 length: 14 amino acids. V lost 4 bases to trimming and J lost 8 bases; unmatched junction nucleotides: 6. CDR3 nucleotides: TGTGCCAGCAGCTTTAGCGGGAGGGATTCTACGCAGTATTTT. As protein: CASSFSGRDSTQYF.

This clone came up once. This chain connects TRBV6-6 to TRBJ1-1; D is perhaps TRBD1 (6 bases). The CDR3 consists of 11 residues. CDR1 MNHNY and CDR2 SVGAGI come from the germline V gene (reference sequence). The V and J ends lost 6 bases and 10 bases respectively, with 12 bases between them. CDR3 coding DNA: TGTGCCAGCAGACGGGAGGGGGGAGCTTTCTTT. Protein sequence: CASRREGGAFF.

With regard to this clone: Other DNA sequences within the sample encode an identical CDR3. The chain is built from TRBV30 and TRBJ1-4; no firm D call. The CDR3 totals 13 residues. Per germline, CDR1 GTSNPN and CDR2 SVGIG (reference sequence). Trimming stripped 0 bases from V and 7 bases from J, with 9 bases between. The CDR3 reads CAWSVGPGEKLFF. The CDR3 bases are TGTGCCTGGAGTGTTGGTCCTGGTGAAAAACTGTTTTTT.

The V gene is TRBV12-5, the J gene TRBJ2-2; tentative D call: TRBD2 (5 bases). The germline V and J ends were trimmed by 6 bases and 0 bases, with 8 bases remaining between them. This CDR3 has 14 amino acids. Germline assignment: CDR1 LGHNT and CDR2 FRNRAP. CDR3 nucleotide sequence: TGTGCTAGTGGACTAGGGACGAACACCGGGGAGCTGTTTTTT. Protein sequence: CASGLGTNTGELFF.

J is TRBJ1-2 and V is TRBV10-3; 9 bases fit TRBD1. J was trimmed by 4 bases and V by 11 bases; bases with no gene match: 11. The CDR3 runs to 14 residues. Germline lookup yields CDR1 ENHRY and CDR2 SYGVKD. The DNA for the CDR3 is TGTGCCTCTGCTACACAGGGGGCGGGCTATGGCTACACCTTC. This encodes CASATQGAGYGYTF.

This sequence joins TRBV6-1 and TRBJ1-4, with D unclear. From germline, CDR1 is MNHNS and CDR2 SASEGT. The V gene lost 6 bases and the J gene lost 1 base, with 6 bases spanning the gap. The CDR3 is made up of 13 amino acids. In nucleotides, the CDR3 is TGTGCCAGCAGGGTCCAAACTAATGAAAAACTGTTTTTT. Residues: CASRVQTNEKLFF.

The CDR3 region has the DNA TGTGCCAGCAGCCCTCAGGTCGGACAGGGGTACGAGCAGTACTTC. Its protein product is CASSPQVGQGYEQYF. The chain links TRBV7-2 to TRBJ2-7, with 9 nucleotides matching TRBD1. Germline V gives CDR1 SGHTA, CDR2 FQGNSA. Trimming at V came to 5 bases and at J to 4 bases, leaving 9 bases not matched to a gene. The CDR3 totals 15 residues. The variable domain in full, completed from reference TRBV7-2 and TRBJ2-7, reads GAGVSQSPSNKVTEKGKDVELRCDPISGHTALYWYRQSLGQGLEFLIYFQGNSAPDKSGLPSDRFSAERTGGSVSTLTIQRTQQEDSAVYLCASSPQVGQGYEQYFGPGTRLTVT.

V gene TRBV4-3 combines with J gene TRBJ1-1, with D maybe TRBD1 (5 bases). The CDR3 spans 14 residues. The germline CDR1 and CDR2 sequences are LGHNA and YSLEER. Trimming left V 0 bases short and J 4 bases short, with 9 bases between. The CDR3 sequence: CASSQESGGTEAFF. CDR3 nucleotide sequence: TGCGCCAGCAGCCAAGAGTCGGGGGGCACTGAAGCTTTCTTT.

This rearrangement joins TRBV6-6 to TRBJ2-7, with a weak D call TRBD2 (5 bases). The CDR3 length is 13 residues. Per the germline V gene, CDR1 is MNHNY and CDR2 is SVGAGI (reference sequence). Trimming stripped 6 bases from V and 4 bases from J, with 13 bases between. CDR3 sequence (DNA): TGTGCCAGCAGACTAACTGGCGGGTACGAGCAGTACTTC. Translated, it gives CASRLTGGYEQYF.

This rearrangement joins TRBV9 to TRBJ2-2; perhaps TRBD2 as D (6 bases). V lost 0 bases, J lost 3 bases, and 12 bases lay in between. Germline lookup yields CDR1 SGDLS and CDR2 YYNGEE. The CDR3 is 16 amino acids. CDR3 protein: CASSVASLAYTGELFF. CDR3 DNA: TGTGCCAGCAGCGTAGCGAGCCTAGCGTACACCGGGGAGCTGTTTTTT.

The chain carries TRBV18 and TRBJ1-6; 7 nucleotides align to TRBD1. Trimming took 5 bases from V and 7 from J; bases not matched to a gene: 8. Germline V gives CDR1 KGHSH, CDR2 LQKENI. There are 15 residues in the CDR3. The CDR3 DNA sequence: TGTGCCAGCTCAGACAGGGAAGGGAAGAATTCACCCCTCCACTTT. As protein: CASSDREGKNSPLHF.

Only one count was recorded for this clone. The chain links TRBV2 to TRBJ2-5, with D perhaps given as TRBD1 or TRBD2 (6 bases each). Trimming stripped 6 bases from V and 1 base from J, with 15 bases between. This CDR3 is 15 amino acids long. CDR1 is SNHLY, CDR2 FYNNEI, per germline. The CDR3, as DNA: TGTGCCAGCAGCGCCCTTAGGGGGGTCCAAGAGACCCAGTACTTC. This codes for CASSALRGVQETQYF. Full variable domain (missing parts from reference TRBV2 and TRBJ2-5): EPEVTQTPSHQVTQMGQEVILRCVPISNHLYFYWYRQILGQKVEFLVSFYNNEISEKSEIFDDQFSVERPDGSNFTLKIRSTKLEDSAMYFCASSALRGVQETQYFGPGTRLLVL.

In nucleotides, the CDR3 is TGCGCCAGCAGCTTTAAAGGAGAGACCCAGTACTTC. Translation: CASSFKGETQYF. This chain links TRBV5-1 with TRBJ2-5; no clear D. This CDR3 has 12 amino acids. V gave up 2 bases and J gave up 4 bases, with 6 bases separating them. The V gene's germline CDR1 is SGHRS and CDR2 YFSETQ.

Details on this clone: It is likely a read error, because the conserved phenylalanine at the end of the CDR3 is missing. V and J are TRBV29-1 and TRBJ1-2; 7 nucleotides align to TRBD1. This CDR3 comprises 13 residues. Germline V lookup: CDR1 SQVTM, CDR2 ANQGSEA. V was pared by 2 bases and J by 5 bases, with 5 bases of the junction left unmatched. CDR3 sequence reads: CSVEKRTGYGYTL. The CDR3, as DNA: TGCAGCGTTGAAAAAAGGACAGGTTATGGCTACACCCTC.

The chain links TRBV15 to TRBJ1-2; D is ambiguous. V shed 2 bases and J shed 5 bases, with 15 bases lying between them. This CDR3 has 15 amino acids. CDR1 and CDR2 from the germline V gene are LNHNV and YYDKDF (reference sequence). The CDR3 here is CATSRPTPTPYGYTF. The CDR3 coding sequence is TGTGCCACCAGCAGACCTACACCGACCCCATATGGCTACACCTTC.

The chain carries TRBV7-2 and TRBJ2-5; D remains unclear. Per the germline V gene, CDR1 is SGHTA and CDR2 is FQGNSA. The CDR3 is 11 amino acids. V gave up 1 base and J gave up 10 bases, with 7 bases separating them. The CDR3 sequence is CASSLDGHQYF. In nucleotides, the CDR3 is TGTGCCAGCAGCTTAGATGGCCACCAGTACTTC.

The CDR3 spells CASSWAAGSYEQYF. The CDR3 DNA reads TGCGCCAGCAGCTGGGCGGCCGGGTCCTACGAGCAGTACTTC. This sequence joins TRBV5-1 and TRBJ2-7; D is uncertain. This CDR3 comprises 14 residues. CDR1 is SGHRS and CDR2 is YFSETQ in the germline V gene. The ends were cut back, 3 bases at V and 1 base at J, with 11 bases in the middle.

The CDR3 here is CASTTTGDNYGYTF. For the CDR3, the DNA is TGTGCCAGCACGACCACAGGGGATAACTATGGCTACACCTTC. This sequence joins TRBV28 and TRBJ1-2; 7 nucleotides line up with TRBD1. The CDR3 spans 14 residues. The V gene end was trimmed by 7 bases and the J gene end by 1 base; junction bases not matched to a gene: 6. Germline CDR1 is MDHEN and CDR2 is SYDVKM.

The DNA for the CDR3 is TGTGCCAGCAGCACCCCCGGTGCCGGGGAGCTGTTTTTT. It codes for CASSTPGAGELFF. The chain employs TRBV7-6 and TRBJ2-2; D is ambiguous. The CDR3 has 13 amino acids. Trimming cost V 5 bases and J 6 bases, with 10 bases left between them. Per germline, CDR1 SGHVS and CDR2 FNYEAQ.

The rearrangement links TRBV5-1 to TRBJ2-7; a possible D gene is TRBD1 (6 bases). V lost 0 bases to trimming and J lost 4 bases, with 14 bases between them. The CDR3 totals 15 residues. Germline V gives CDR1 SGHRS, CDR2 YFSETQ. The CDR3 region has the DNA TGCGCCAGCAGCTTGGAACAGGGTCCCATATACGAGCAGTACTTC. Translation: CASSLEQGPIYEQYF.

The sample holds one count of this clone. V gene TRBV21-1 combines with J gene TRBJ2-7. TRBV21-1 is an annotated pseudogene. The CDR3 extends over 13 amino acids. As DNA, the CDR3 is TGTGCCAGCAAGGGTACCGAAGTAGACGAGCAGTACTTC. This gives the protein CASKGTEVDEQYF.

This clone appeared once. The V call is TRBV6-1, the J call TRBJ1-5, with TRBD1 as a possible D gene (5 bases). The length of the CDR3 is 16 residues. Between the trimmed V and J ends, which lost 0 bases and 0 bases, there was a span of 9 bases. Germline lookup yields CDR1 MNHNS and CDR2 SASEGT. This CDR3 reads CASSEAWGYSNQPQHF. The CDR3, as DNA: TGTGCCAGCAGTGAAGCTTGGGGGTATAGCAATCAGCCCCAGCATTTT.

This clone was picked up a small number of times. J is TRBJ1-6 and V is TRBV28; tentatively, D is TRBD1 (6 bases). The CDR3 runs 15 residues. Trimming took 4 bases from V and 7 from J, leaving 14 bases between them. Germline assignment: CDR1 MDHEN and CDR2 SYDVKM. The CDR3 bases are TGTGCCAGCAGTTCGGGACAATTCAGGAATTCACCCCTCCACTTT. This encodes CASSSGQFRNSPLHF.

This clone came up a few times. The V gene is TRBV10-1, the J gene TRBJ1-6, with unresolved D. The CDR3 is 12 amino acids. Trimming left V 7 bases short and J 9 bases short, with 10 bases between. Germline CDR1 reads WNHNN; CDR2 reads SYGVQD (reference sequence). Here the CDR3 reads CASNDDSSPLHF. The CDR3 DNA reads TGCGCCAGCAACGACGATAGTTCACCCCTCCACTTT.

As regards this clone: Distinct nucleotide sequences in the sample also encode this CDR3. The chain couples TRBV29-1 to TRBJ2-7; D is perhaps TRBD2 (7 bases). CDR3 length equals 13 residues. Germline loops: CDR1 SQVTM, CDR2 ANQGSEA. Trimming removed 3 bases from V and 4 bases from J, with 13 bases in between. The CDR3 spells CSVDGGGSYEQYF. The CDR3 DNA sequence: TGCAGCGTTGATGGGGGCGGGAGTTACGAGCAGTACTTC.

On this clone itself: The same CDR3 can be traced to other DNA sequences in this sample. The CDR3 DNA follows: TGCGCCAGCAGCTTAGAGGGATTCGGCTACACCTTC. Amino acids: CASSLEGFGYTF. The V gene is TRBV5-1, the J gene TRBJ1-2, with no clear D. The V and J ends lost 2 bases and 8 bases respectively, with 10 bases between them. Per germline, CDR1 SGHRS and CDR2 YFSETQ. The CDR3 consists of 12 residues. Using reference TRBV5-1 and TRBJ1-2 for the parts outside the CDR3, the full variable domain is KAGVTQTPRYLIKTRGQQVTLSCSPISGHRSVSWYQQTPGQGLQFLFEYFSETQRNKGNFPGRFSGRQFSNSRSEMNVSTLELGDSALYLCASSLEGFGYTFGSGTRLTVV.

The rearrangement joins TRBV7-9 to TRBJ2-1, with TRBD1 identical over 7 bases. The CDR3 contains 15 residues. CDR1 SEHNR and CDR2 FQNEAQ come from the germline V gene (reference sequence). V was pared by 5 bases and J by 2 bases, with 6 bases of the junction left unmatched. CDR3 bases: TGTGCCAGCAGCACGGGACAGTTGACCTACAATGAGCAGTTCTTC. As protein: CASSTGQLTYNEQFF.

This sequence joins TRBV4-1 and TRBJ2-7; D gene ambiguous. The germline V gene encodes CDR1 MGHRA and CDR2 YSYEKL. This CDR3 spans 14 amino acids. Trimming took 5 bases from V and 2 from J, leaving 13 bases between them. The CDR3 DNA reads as TGCGCCAGCAGCGGGCCTTTGGGGACCTACGAGCAGTACTTC. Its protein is CASSGPLGTYEQYF.

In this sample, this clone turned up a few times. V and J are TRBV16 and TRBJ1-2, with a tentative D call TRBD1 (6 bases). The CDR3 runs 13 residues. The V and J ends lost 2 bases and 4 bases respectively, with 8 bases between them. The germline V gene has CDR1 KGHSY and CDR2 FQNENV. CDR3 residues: CASSQGRGYGYTF. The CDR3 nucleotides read TGTGCCAGCAGCCAAGGCAGGGGCTATGGCTACACCTTC.

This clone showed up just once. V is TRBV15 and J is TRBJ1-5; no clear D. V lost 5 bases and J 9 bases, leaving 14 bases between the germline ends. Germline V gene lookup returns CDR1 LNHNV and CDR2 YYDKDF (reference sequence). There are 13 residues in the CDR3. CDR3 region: CATSSGPERPQHF. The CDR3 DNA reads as TGTGCCACCAGCTCTGGACCTGAACGGCCCCAGCATTTT.